What follows describes a single T cell receptor (beta chain). Its antigen is unknown. The record has no base qualities; no much larger clone is one base away. This sample was taken from a study of CD8+ T cells in alopecia areata (dated by TCRdb to the late 2010s). About the study as a whole: Treated patients were enrolled in an open-label pilot trial of oral tofacitinib, 5 to 10 mg twice daily, for moderate-to-severe alopecia areata. Patients stayed on tofacitinib for 6 to 18 months and then had 6 months of follow-up off drug so that delayed response and recurrence could be assessed. In treated patients, disease severity was measured using the SALT score, which gives the percentage of scalp surface area affected. To study T cell clonal expansion in alopecia areata, the researchers applied high-throughput TCRbeta sequencing to both the C3H/HeJ mouse model and human patients. Scalp tissue and sorted CD4+ and CD8+ peripheral blood T cells from patchy and totalis/universalis alopecia areata patients and from healthy controls were covered by human TCRbeta sequencing. Patients on tofacitinib were biopsied at baseline and after 4 and 24 weeks of treatment, and several of the patients also had a later scalp biopsy. Clonality in the scalp was compared among normal scalp (n=4), patchy alopecia areata scalp (n=8), and alopecia totalis/universalis scalp (n=8). RNA came from the PAXgene miRNA kit for fixed scalp, the miRNeasy kit for PBMCs, and the RNeasy kit for mouse skin. Amplification of TCRbeta CDR3 regions was done by immunoSEQ multiplex PCR using 35 Vbeta forward primers and 13 Jbeta reverse primers.

Trimming takes 4 bases from V and 6 bases from J, and the germline ends sit 10 bases apart. The CDR3 contains 13 residues, cysteine and phenylalanine counted. Solely the CDR3 DNA is kept, with 39 bases framed from the first base. According to the germline V gene (reference sequence), CDR1 reads MNHNY and CDR2 reads SVGAGI. The treatment or condition label, as the study defines it: oral pan-JAK inhibitor, 5-10 mg twice daily. Lesional scalp punch biopsies and peripheral blood were collected from alopecia areata patients. After PBMCs were isolated by density centrifugation and stained for CD3, CD4 and CD8, a FACSAria was used to sort CD4+ and CD8+ T cells. Results and caveats for the whole study, not just this receptor: With tofacitinib, both scalp clonality and the number of expanded CD8+ clones among the top 100 scalp clones went down significantly. Compared with normal scalp, lesional scalp, particularly in alopecia totalis/universalis, had higher clonality and more expanded CD8+ clones, which suggests antigenic drive. Resident alphabeta T cells in normal human skin are also sequenced, complicating scalp TCR repertoire analysis, unlike mouse skin dominated by gammadelta T cells. Shared TCR sequences between patients were less evident than in mice, which may be partly attributable to HLA diversity in the patient population. The treated cohort was small, with a single nonresponder, so links between baseline CD8+ expansion and response need larger studies. Many expanded lesional clones persisted in scalp and blood during tofacitinib treatment, which may partly explain relapse after stopping treatment.

To prepare the library, the immunoSEQ multiplex PCR assay was applied. To provide template for TCR sequencing, every sample had RNA extracted and reverse transcribed into cDNA. SuperScript III was used for first-strand cDNA synthesis, primed with a 2:1 mix of oligo-dT and random hexamers. A synthetic immune receptor repertoire was used to gauge amplification bias, and whatever bias remained was removed computationally. The study's own analysis went as follows. Raw reads were preprocessed to remove errors, and CDR3 was defined according to IMGT conventions as the region from the conserved cysteine to phenylalanine. Clonality was calculated as 1 minus Shannon entropy normalized by log2 of the number of productive unique TCRs. Scalp TCRbeta sequences were cross-referenced with sorted blood CD4 and CD8 repertoires so that the CD4 or CD8 identity of scalp clones could be inferred. TCRdb stores this immuneACCESS table with in-frame sequences only. Part of the clones is absent; in the studies checked, under half of the shortfall reflects unresolved V genes, and no reason is known for the rest. Clone size and the V and J calls come from that table; the DNA yielded D and trimming. The sample records a few hundred thousand clones, roughly two fifths of which are singletons. Of the sample, 2% to 3% is held by the ten largest clones.

The chain employs TRBV6-6 and TRBJ1-5; TRBD1 is a weak D gene call, 5 bases matching. The sample consisted of CD4+ T cells sorted from blood, taken at approximately week 36, from a patient treated with tofacitinib. The receptor was derived from a human donor with alopecia areata. CDR3 loop: CASSLGGSQPQHF. The bases are TGTGCCAGCAGTTTGGGGGGTTCTCAGCCCCAGCATTTT.